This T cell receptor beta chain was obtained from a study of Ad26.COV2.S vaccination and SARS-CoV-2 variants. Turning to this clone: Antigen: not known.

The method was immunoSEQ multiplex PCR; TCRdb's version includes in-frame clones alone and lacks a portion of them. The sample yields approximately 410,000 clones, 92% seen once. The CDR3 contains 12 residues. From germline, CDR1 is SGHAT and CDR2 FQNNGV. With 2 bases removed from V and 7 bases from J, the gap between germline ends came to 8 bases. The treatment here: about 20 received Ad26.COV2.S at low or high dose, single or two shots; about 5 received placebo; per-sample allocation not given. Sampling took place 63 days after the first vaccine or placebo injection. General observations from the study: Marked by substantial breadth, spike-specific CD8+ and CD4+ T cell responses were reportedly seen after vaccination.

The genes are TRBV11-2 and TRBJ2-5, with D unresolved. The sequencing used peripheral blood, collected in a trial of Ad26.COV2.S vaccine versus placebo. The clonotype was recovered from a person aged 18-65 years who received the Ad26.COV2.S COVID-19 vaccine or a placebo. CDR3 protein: CASSLYIGTQYF. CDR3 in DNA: TGTGCCAGCAGCTTATACATCGGGACCCAGTACTTC.